This TCR beta chain was captured in a study of blood T cell repertoires in COVID-19. Study-wide background: COVID-19 samples collected from the United States, Italy and Spain covered acute and convalescent phases. The analysed material was cDNA or gDNA that came from T cells, B-cell-depleted T cells, or PBMCs.

As handled by the study authors: Reference gene primer amplification in the assay estimated nucleated cell counts. Assay: immunoSEQ multiplex PCR; the TCRdb copy retains only in-frame clones and omits some. The DNA gave D and trimming, while V, J and clone size come from that table. The sample lists some 96,000 clones; more than 85% were seen once. CDR1 is SNHLY, CDR2 FYNNEI, per germline. The CDR3 length is 13 residues. J gave up 10 bases and V 8 bases, and 10 bases lay outside the gene matches. This sequence was found in a man aged 25 to 40 in a cohort sampled during active COVID-19. V usage is TRBV2 and J usage is TRBJ2-1; 8 bases are shared with TRBD1. Material for sequencing was peripheral blood. The CDR3 DNA is TGTGCCAGCCTAGGACAGGGCGCCGGAGAGCAGTTCTTC. It yields the protein CASLGQGAGEQFF.